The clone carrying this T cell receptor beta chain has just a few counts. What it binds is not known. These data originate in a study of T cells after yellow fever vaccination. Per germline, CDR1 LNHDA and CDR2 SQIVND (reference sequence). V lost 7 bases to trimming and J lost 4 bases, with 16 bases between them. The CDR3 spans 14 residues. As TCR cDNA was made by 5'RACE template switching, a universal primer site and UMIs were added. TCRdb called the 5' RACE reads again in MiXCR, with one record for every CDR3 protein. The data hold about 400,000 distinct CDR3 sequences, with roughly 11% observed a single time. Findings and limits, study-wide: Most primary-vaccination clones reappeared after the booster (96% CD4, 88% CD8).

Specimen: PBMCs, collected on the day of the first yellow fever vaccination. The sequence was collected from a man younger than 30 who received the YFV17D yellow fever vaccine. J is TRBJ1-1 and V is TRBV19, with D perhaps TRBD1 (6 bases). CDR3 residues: CASTPGQLGTEAFF. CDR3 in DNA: TGTGCCAGTACCCCAGGACAGCTAGGCACTGAAGCTTTCTTT.